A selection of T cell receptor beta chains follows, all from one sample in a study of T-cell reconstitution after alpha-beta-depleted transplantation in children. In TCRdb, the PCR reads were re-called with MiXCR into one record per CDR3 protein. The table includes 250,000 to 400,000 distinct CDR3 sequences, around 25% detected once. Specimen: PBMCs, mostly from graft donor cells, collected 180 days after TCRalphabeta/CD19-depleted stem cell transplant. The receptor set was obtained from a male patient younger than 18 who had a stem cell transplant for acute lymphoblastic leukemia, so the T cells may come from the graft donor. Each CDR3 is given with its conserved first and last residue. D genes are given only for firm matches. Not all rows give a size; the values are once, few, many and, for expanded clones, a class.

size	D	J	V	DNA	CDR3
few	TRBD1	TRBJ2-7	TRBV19	TGTGCCAGTAGTCGCCCCCACAGGGGCTACGAGCAGTACTTC	CASSRPHRGYEQYF
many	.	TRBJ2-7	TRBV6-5	TGTGCCAGCAGTTACTCGAGGGCCTACGAGCAGTACTTC	CASSYSRAYEQYF
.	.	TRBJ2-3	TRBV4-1	TGCGCCAGCAGCCAAGATCCGGGGGCGCGCAAAGATACGCAGTATTTT	CASSQDPGARKDTQYF
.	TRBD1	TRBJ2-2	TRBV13	TGTGCCAGCAGCCAGGGGACAGGGGTTGCCGGGGAGCTGTTTTTT	CASSQGTGVAGELFF
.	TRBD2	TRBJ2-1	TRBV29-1	TGCAGCGTTGAAGGTAGTTGGGCGGGAGGCGCCTACAATGAGCAGTTCTTC	CSVEGSWAGGAYNEQFF
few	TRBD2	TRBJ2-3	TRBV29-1	TGCAGCGTTGCCGGGACTAGCGGGAGGGTAGCAGATACGCAGTATTTT	CSVAGTSGRVADTQYF
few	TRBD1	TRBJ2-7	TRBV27	TGTGCCAGCAGCTTCCTTAGCCCGGACAGGGGGAAGGTCGAGCAGTACTTC	CASSFLSPDRGKVEQYF
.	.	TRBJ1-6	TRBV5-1	TGCGCCAGCGGCCTGGGCGATAATTCACCCCTCCACTTT	CASGLGDNSPLHF
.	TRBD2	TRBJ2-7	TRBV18	TGTGCCAGCTCACCTGCCGGACTAGCGGGAGACAAGCAGTACTTC	CASSPAGLAGDKQYF
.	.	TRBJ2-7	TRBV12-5	TGTGCTAGTGGTTGGGGACACAACTTCCCCTACGAGCAGTACTTC	CASGWGHNFPYEQYF
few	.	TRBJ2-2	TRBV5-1	TGCGCCAGCAGCTTTGCGACCCCGAACACCGGGGAGCTGTTTTTT	CASSFATPNTGELFF
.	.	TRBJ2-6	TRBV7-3	TGTGCCAGCAGCGAGTTTAGCCGCTCTGGGGCCAACGTCCTGACTTTC	CASSEFSRSGANVLTF
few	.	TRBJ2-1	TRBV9	TGTGCCAGCAGCGTTGGACTCAGGGGCTCCTACAATGAGCAGTTCTTC	CASSVGLRGSYNEQFF
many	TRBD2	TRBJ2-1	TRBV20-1	TGCAGTGCTTTAACTAGCGGGGGCCCCCCCTCCTACAATGAGCAGTTCTTC	CSALTSGGPPSYNEQFF
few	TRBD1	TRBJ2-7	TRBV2	TGTGCTCAGCAGGTCGGGACAGCCTCCTACGAGCAGTACTTC	CAQQVGTASYEQYF